This TCR beta chain was observed in a study of blood T cell repertoires in COVID-19. Study context: The samples span acute and convalescent COVID-19 from the United States, Italy and Spain. Sources were T cells, B-cell-depleted T cells, or PBMCs; the material itself was cDNA or gDNA.

V was trimmed by 2 bases and J by 2 bases, leaving 7 bases between them. The CDR3 spans 14 residues. Germline values: CDR1 MNHEY, CDR2 SVGAGI. Seattle patient enrollment occurred during active infection, with longitudinal follow-up thereafter. Original processing notes: Counts of nucleated cells, estimated from reference gene primer amplification, were obtained. Sequencing used immunoSEQ multiplex PCR; TCRdb keeps in-frame clones, though not all of them. V and J calls and clone size are given by that table; D and trimming were obtained from the DNA. The sample yields 400,000 or so clones, roughly 90% seen once.

This chain uses TRBV6-5 with TRBJ1-5; no reliable D call. The clonotype was recovered from a woman between 40 and 50 years old with COVID-19, enrolled during active disease. Sequenced sample: peripheral blood. CDR3 sequence reads: CASSYHSGNQPQHF. The CDR3 nucleotides read TGTGCCAGCAGTTACCACAGTGGCAATCAGCCCCAGCATTTT.